The clone carrying this TCR beta chain was counted a few times. Its target is not known. V was pared by 6 bases and J by 6 bases, with 11 bases of the junction left unmatched. The CDR3 length is 15 residues. Germline V CDR1 and CDR2: SGHAT, FQNNGV. Using its own MiXCR run on the PCR reads, TCRdb lists one record per CDR3 protein. The table shows about 510,000 distinct CDR3 sequences, with about a fifth occurring only once. These data belong to a study of molecular identifiers for immune sequencing clone quantification. Overall study findings and caveats: Effector cells had over 99% of their molecules in clones above 20 RNA copies, while naive cells had under 1%.

The receptor was isolated from a human donor in good health. Some libraries in this study had Jurkat cell RNA spiked in. This chain connects TRBV11-2 to TRBJ2-3; 8 bases match TRBD2. Sequencing used naive CD8+ T cells from blood, with Jurkat cell RNA spiked in. Subset meaning: FACS-sorted CD8+CD4-CCR7+CD45RA+ naive T cells. The CDR3: CASSIPGGAGDTQYF. The CDR3 DNA is TGTGCCAGCAGTATCCCCGGGGGGGCGGGTGATACGCAGTATTTT.